Each of the 3 T cell receptor beta chains below was sequenced from the same sample in a study of blood T cell repertoires in COVID-19. Produced via immunoSEQ multiplex PCR; TCRdb's table is partial and in-frame only. Seen here are around 250,000 clones, about 87% observed once, and the top ten hold approximately 1.7%. What was sequenced was PBMCs or T cells enriched from blood (not recorded which). The receptors were gathered from a woman in her forties or fifties who had recovered from COVID-19.

In DNA, the CDR3 is TGCGCCAGCAGCTTCATAGCGGGATCAAACACAGATACGCAGTATTTT. This sequence encodes CASSFIAGSNTDTQYF. The J gene is TRBJ2-3, the V gene TRBV5-1; 8 bases match TRBD2. The CDR3 covers 16 residues. Germline CDR1 and CDR2: SGHRS and YFSETQ. The V gene end was trimmed by 2 bases and the J gene end by 2 bases; junction bases not matched to a gene: 7.

This chain joins TRBV7-6 and TRBJ2-1; TRBD1 agrees at 7 bases. The V and J ends lost 0 bases and 4 bases, in that order; junction bases with no gene match: 6. The CDR3 contains 16 residues. Germline-derived CDR1 and CDR2 are SGHVS and FNYEAQ. The chain's CDR3 is CASSLAGTAFYNEQFF. The CDR3 region has the DNA TGTGCCAGCAGCTTAGCTGGGACAGCCTTTTACAATGAGCAGTTCTTC.

DNA for the CDR3: TGTGCCAGCAGCTTAACCAGGGGCTCCTACAATGAGCAGTTCTTC. This translates into CASSLTRGSYNEQFF. The V and J genes are TRBV7-3 and TRBJ2-1, with D possibly matching TRBD1 (6 bases). Germline assignment: CDR1 SGHTA and CDR2 FQGTGA. There are 15 residues in the CDR3. Deletions cut 0 bases from V and 0 bases from J, with 6 bases between. Full variable domain (remainder filled in from reference TRBV7-3 and TRBJ2-1): GAGVSQTPSNKVTEKGKYVELRCDPISGHTALYWYRQSLGQGPEFLIYFQGTGAADDSGLPNDRFFAVRPEGSVSTLKIQRTERGDSAVYLCASSLTRGSYNEQFFGPGTRLTVL.